Each of the 9 T cell receptor beta chains below was sequenced from the same sample in a study of blood T cell repertoires in COVID-19. Measured with immunoSEQ multiplex PCR; TCRdb has only the in-frame clones, and not every one. The table lists about 130,000 clones, about 89% of them singletons. The sequencing sample was made of peripheral blood. The receptors originated from a man aged 45-65 years with active COVID-19.

The chain couples TRBV10-3 to TRBJ2-7, with D unclear. V lost 0 bases and J lost 0, with 9 bases in between. Germline values: CDR1 ENHRY, CDR2 SYGVKD. This CDR3 is 15 amino acids long. Here the CDR3 reads CAISESRPGSYEQYF. CDR3 DNA sequence: TGTGCCATCAGTGAGTCGCGGCCGGGCTCCTACGAGCAGTACTTC.

The chain combines TRBV12-5 with TRBJ1-6; 7 bases line up with TRBD1. This CDR3 comprises 14 residues. Germline values: CDR1 LGHNT, CDR2 FRNRAP. V was clipped by 0 bases and J by 7 bases; unmatched bases: 0. DNA of the CDR3: TGTGCTAGTGGTTTGGTACAGGGGAATTCACCCCTCCACTTT. Amino acid sequence: CASGLVQGNSPLHF.

V and J are TRBV15 and TRBJ1-1, with 7 nucleotides matching TRBD1. Trimming took 2 bases from V and 7 from J; bases not matched to a gene: 4. This CDR3 spans 13 amino acids. In germline, CDR1 is LNHNV, CDR2 YYDKDF (reference sequence). The CDR3 DNA sequence: TGTGCCACCAGCAGATTAACAGGGGTTGAAGCTTTCTTT. Its translation is CATSRLTGVEAFF.

J is TRBJ2-3 and V is TRBV5-1, with D maybe TRBD1 (6 bases). Germline V gene sequence: CDR1 SGHRS, CDR2 YFSETQ. CDR3 length: 15 amino acids. V was clipped by 5 bases and J by 6 bases, with 19 bases between them. DNA for the CDR3: TGCGCCAGCAGGCCCAAGTGGGGGCCGGGGGATACGCAGTATTTT. Translating gives CASRPKWGPGDTQYF.

The CDR3 DNA is TGTGCCAGCAGCGCCGGGGGGGCGTCCTACAATGAGCAGTTCTTC. Its protein product is CASSAGGASYNEQFF. The chain recombines TRBV7-2 with TRBJ2-1, with 8 bases aligning to TRBD2. J lost 1 base, V lost 5 bases, and 4 bases had no gene match. CDR1 is SGHTA and CDR2 is FQGNSA in the germline V gene. The CDR3 loop spans 15 amino acids. The variable domain in full, with the rest retrieved from reference TRBV7-2 and TRBJ2-1, is GAGVSQSPSNKVTEKGKDVELRCDPISGHTALYWYRQSLGQGLEFLIYFQGNSAPDKSGLPSDRFSAERTGGSVSTLTIQRTQQEDSAVYLCASSAGGASYNEQFFGPGTRLTVL.

V and J are TRBV14 and TRBJ2-4; TRBD2 matches 13 bases. Germline CDR1 and CDR2: SGHDN and FVKESK. CDR3 length: 18 residues. V trimming: 3 bases; J trimming: 3 bases; junction bases outside the gene matches: 8. This CDR3 is CASSHGLAGAWDKNIQYF. Written as DNA, the CDR3 is TGTGCCAGCAGCCACGGACTAGCGGGGGCTTGGGACAAAAACATTCAGTACTTC.

CDR3 DNA: TGTGCCAGCAGCCAAGGCGACAAGAACACTGAAGCTTTCTTT. Its protein product is CASSQGDKNTEAFF. The chain recombines TRBV3-1 (or the pseudogene TRBV3-2) with TRBJ1-1, with D uncertain. The germline V gene encodes CDR1 LGHDT and CDR2 YNNKEL (reference sequence). The CDR3 covers 14 residues. Trimming removed 1 base at V and 1 base at J, with 7 bases between.

The rearrangement links TRBV7-2 to TRBJ1-6, with 11 bases fitting TRBD1. There are 18 residues in the CDR3. CDR1 is SGHTA and CDR2 is FQGNSA in the germline V gene. V lost 2 bases and J lost 0; bases outside the gene matches: 3. The CDR3 nucleotides read TGTGCCAGCAGCTTAAGGACAGGGGGCGACTCCTATAATTCACCCCTCCACTTT. It encodes CASSLRTGGDSYNSPLHF.

The V and J genes are TRBV6-2 or TRBV6-3 and TRBJ2-2, with D maybe TRBD1 (6 bases). Between the trimmed V and J ends, which lost 4 bases and 7 bases, there was a span of 16 bases. The V gene's germline CDR1 is MNHEY and CDR2 SVGEGT. The CDR3 runs to 15 residues. Here the CDR3 DNA reads TGTGCCAGCAGTTCCCCACAGGGACGGGGCGGGGAGCTGTTTTTT. It encodes CASSSPQGRGGELFF.